This TCR beta chain originates from a study of T cells in Graves' hyperthyroidism and ophthalmopathy. This clonotype was recorded at least ten times. Trimming stripped 2 bases from V and 12 bases from J, with 19 bases between. The CDR3 is 13 residues long. The germline gives CDR1 GTSNPN, CDR2 SVGIG (reference sequence). RNA transcripts served as the template for amplifying TCR beta CDR3 regions. Initially, a first-round RT-PCR of the TCR CDR3 employed the HTBI primer set. TCRdb used MiXCR to reprocess the multiplex PCR reads, holding one entry per CDR3 protein. The data show 530,000 or so distinct CDR3 sequences, roughly 25% seen once.

The receptor's source is a woman in her 30s with Graves' ophthalmopathy. The sample was blood. This sequence joins TRBV30 and TRBJ1-1; D call uncertain. The CDR3 loop is CAWSTPPGSRSFF. CDR3 nucleotide sequence: TGTGCCTGGAGTACCCCCCCCGGCAGCCGCTCTTTCTTT.